What follows is one TCR beta chain and its context. The antigen remains unidentified. Rearranged V-D-J TRB sequences were amplified with a mixed TRB-A/B primer pool. TCRdb re-analysed the multiplex PCR reads in MiXCR, keeping a single row per CDR3 protein. The sample holds approximately 2,300 distinct CDR3 sequences, approximately 30% seen once. The source of the sample is a study of T cell repertoires in aging, cancer and after chemotherapy. Study in general: Patients with glioblastoma brain tumors were sampled before and after temozolomide-based therapy.

Study-wide results and caveats: Age-matched healthy donors had significantly more diverse, less clonal blood TCR repertoires than untreated cancer patients.

Amplification of TCR beta used genomic DNA extracted from peripheral blood. Sequenced input: blood. This receptor was identified in a human donor with a solid tumor.

The CDR3 bases are TGCGCCAGCAGCTTGATAGGGAGGGGTGGAACTGAAGCTTTCTTT. It is translated as CASSLIGRGGTEAFF. This chain links TRBV5-1 with TRBJ1-1; D might be TRBD1 (5 bases). The CDR3 runs to 15 residues. The V end lost 1 base, the J end lost 5 bases, and 15 bases lay between the germline ends. Germline V lookup: CDR1 SGHRS, CDR2 YFSETQ.